Sequencing of this T cell receptor beta chain was carried out in a study of blood T cell repertoires in COVID-19. The length of the CDR3 is 15 residues. Germline trimming cut 7 bases from V and 0 bases from J; bases unmatched to any gene: 6. Germline values: CDR1 MDHEN, CDR2 SYDVKM. Assay: immunoSEQ multiplex PCR; the TCRdb copy retains only in-frame clones and omits some. This table holds 200,000 to 250,000 clones, roughly 86% found once. The sequencing sample was made of PBMCs or T cells enriched from blood (not recorded which). The J gene is TRBJ1-5, the V gene TRBV28; 7 bases agree with TRBD1. The receptor's source is a woman aged 50 to 60 who had recovered from COVID-19. CDR3 sequence: CASTKTGSSNQPQHF. Written as DNA, the CDR3 is TGTGCCAGCACCAAGACAGGGAGTAGCAATCAGCCCCAGCATTTT.